This is a list of T cell receptor beta chains from one sample in a study of blood T cell repertoires in COVID-19. The protocol was immunoSEQ multiplex PCR, while the TCRdb copy is restricted to in-frame clones and leaves out a portion. The data contain over 200,000 clones, over 75% of them singletons. The sample consisted of PBMCs or T cells enriched from blood (not recorded which). These receptors were collected from a man younger than 30 who had recovered from COVID-19. Each CDR3 is given with its conserved first and last residue. Each record gives: D gene, J gene, clone size, V gene, CDR3 DNA, CDR3 protein. D genes are given only for firm matches. Some rows mark clone size as missing; the rest say once, few, many or name a class of expanded clone.

d_gene: TRBD1
j_gene: TRBJ1-1
abundance: -
v_gene: TRBV24-1
CDR3nt: TGTGCCACCAGTGATGGGGACAGGGGGCGCGAAGCTTTCTTT
CDR3aa: CATSDGDRGREAFF

d_gene: TRBD2
j_gene: TRBJ2-7
abundance: -
v_gene: TRBV19
CDR3nt: TGTGCCAGTAGTATAACGGGAGGGGCCTACGAGCAGTACTTC
CDR3aa: CASSITGGAYEQYF

d_gene: -
j_gene: TRBJ2-7
abundance: -
v_gene: TRBV2
CDR3nt: TGTGCCAGCAGTGAGGTAGTCGTCAGAGGCCACGAGCAGTACTTC
CDR3aa: CASSEVVVRGHEQYF

d_gene: -
j_gene: TRBJ1-3
abundance: -
v_gene: TRBV23-1
CDR3nt: TGCGCCAGCAGTCCCATTCTCGGTTTCGGTGCGGGTCTGGGAAACACCATATATTTT
CDR3aa: CASSPILGFGAGLGNTIYF

d_gene: -
j_gene: TRBJ1-2
abundance: -
v_gene: TRBV4-1
CDR3nt: TGCGCCAGCAGTGTCGGTTCTAACTATGGCTACACCTTC
CDR3aa: CASSVGSNYGYTF

d_gene: -
j_gene: TRBJ2-4
abundance: -
v_gene: TRBV29-1
CDR3nt: TGCAGCGCCCGGACCAGCGGGAACATTCAGTACTTC
CDR3aa: CSARTSGNIQYF

d_gene: -
j_gene: TRBJ2-7
abundance: -
v_gene: TRBV3-1/TRBV3-2
CDR3nt: TGTGCCAGCAGCCAAGGGCGGTCTCACTACGAGCAGTACTTC
CDR3aa: CASSQGRSHYEQYF

d_gene: -
j_gene: TRBJ1-2
abundance: once
v_gene: TRBV3-1/TRBV3-2
CDR3nt: TGTGCCAGCAGCTCAGGGTGGACCCCCTTTGGCTACACCTTC
CDR3aa: CASSSGWTPFGYTF

d_gene: -
j_gene: TRBJ2-2
abundance: -
v_gene: TRBV27
CDR3nt: TGTGCCAGCACTCTAATCTGGGGGCCCGGGGAGCTGTTTTTT
CDR3aa: CASTLIWGPGELFF

d_gene: -
j_gene: TRBJ2-7
abundance: -
v_gene: TRBV30
CDR3nt: TGTGCCTGGAGTATTATGAGCTCCTACGAGCAGTACTTC
CDR3aa: CAWSIMSSYEQYF

d_gene: TRBD2
j_gene: TRBJ2-5
abundance: -
v_gene: TRBV11-2
CDR3nt: TGTGCCAGCAGCTTACTGGGACTAGCGGGTAATCAAGAGACCCAGTACTTC
CDR3aa: CASSLLGLAGNQETQYF

d_gene: TRBD1
j_gene: TRBJ1-2
abundance: once
v_gene: TRBV15
CDR3nt: TGTGCCACCAGCAGAAGACAGGGGGCGGGAGGCTACACCTTC
CDR3aa: CATSRRQGAGGYTF

d_gene: TRBD1
j_gene: TRBJ2-6
abundance: -
v_gene: TRBV18
CDR3nt: TGTGCCAGCTCACTAAAACTCAGGGGGATTAGCTCTGGGGCCAACGTCCTGACTTTC
CDR3aa: CASSLKLRGISSGANVLTF

d_gene: -
j_gene: TRBJ1-1
abundance: -
v_gene: TRBV7-8
CDR3nt: TGTGCCAGCAGCTTACTAGGGGCGTGGGACACTGAAGCTTTCTTT
CDR3aa: CASSLLGAWDTEAFF

d_gene: -
j_gene: TRBJ1-1
abundance: few
v_gene: TRBV5-3
CDR3nt: TGTGCCAGAAGCTTGGTAGCGGGTCCCACTGAAGCTTTCTTT
CDR3aa: CARSLVAGPTEAFF

d_gene: TRBD1
j_gene: TRBJ1-4
abundance: once
v_gene: TRBV19
CDR3nt: TGTGCCAGTACCTCGACAGGGGGCCCTGAAAAACTGTTTTTT
CDR3aa: CASTSTGGPEKLFF

d_gene: -
j_gene: TRBJ1-6
abundance: -
v_gene: TRBV10-3
CDR3nt: TGTGCCATCAGTGAAGGTCAAACGGGGAATTCACCCCTCCACTTT
CDR3aa: CAISEGQTGNSPLHF

d_gene: TRBD1
j_gene: TRBJ2-1
abundance: -
v_gene: TRBV6-5
CDR3nt: TGTGCCAGCAAGAAAACAGGGGGAAGGAATGAGCAGTTCTTC
CDR3aa: CASKKTGGRNEQFF

d_gene: -
j_gene: TRBJ2-7
abundance: -
v_gene: TRBV12-3/TRBV12-4
CDR3nt: TGTGCCAGCACCCCCGGGACCTACGAGCAGTACTTC
CDR3aa: CASTPGTYEQYF

d_gene: TRBD1
j_gene: TRBJ1-2
abundance: -
v_gene: TRBV5-1
CDR3nt: TGCGCCAGCAGCTTGGAAGGACAGGGACGGGGCTACACCTTC
CDR3aa: CASSLEGQGRGYTF

d_gene: TRBD1
j_gene: TRBJ1-4
abundance: -
v_gene: TRBV5-1
CDR3nt: TGCGCCAGCAGCTCGGGACAGGGCCATGAAAAACTGTTTTTT
CDR3aa: CASSSGQGHEKLFF

d_gene: -
j_gene: TRBJ1-6
abundance: -
v_gene: TRBV12-3/TRBV12-4
CDR3nt: TGTGCCAGCAGTTTACCGCCCTCGGCACCCCTCCACTTT
CDR3aa: CASSLPPSAPLHF